The 23 T cell receptor beta chains given below trace back to one sample, sequenced in a study of blood T cell repertoires in COVID-19. Sequencing was performed with immunoSEQ multiplex PCR; in TCRdb, only in-frame clones are kept and a portion is missing. The repertoire holds over 25,000 clones, about 82% seen once, with approximately 6.3% in the top ten. The specimen sequenced was peripheral blood. These receptors all come from a man in his 60s with active COVID-19.

This chain connects TRBV7-6 to TRBJ2-2; tentatively, D is TRBD2 (6 bases). The germline CDR1 and CDR2 sequences are SGHVS and FNYEAQ. The CDR3 extends over 15 amino acids. V lost 5 bases and J lost 0, with 10 bases in between. CDR3 region: CASSRLGANTGELFF. CDR3 coding DNA: TGTGCCAGCAGCAGACTAGGGGCGAACACCGGGGAGCTGTTTTTT.

The chain is built from TRBV6-1 and TRBJ2-5; a weak D match, TRBD2 (5 bases). CDR3 length: 16 residues. Germline CDR1 is MNHNS and CDR2 is SASEGT. Deletions cut 4 bases from V and 2 bases from J, with 17 bases between. In nucleotides, the CDR3 is TGTGCCAGCAGTGTGGGTTCGAGCGGATTACAAGAGACCCAGTACTTC. It encodes CASSVGSSGLQETQYF.

V is TRBV29-1 and J is TRBJ1-1; 8 nucleotides agree with TRBD1. V was pared by 2 bases and J by 6 bases, with 8 bases of the junction left unmatched. Germline CDR1 SQVTM, CDR2 ANQGSEA. CDR3 length: 14 amino acids. CDR3 sequence (DNA): TGCAGCGTTGAAATCCCGGACAGGGTCTCTGAAGCTTTCTTT. The encoded protein is CSVEIPDRVSEAFF.

This chain joins TRBV5-1 and TRBJ2-3, with D maybe TRBD2 (5 bases). V lost 6 bases and J lost 1, with 9 bases in between. The CDR3 extends over 13 amino acids. In germline, CDR1 is SGHRS, CDR2 YFSETQ. CDR3 coding DNA: TGCGCCAGCAATCTGGGAGGCACAGATACGCAGTATTTT. Its protein is CASNLGGTDTQYF.

This CDR3 is CASRSGSSYEQYF. The CDR3 DNA reads TGTGCCAGTAGAAGCGGGAGCTCCTACGAGCAGTACTTC. The J gene is TRBJ2-7, the V gene TRBV19; the match to TRBD2 covers 8 bases. The CDR3 has 13 residues. Germline V lookup: CDR1 LNHDA, CDR2 SQIVND (reference sequence). J lost 0 bases, V lost 6 bases, and 1 base had no gene match.

This clone was seen only once. This sequence joins TRBV25-1 and TRBJ2-1, with 11 bases aligning to TRBD2. CDR3 length: 12 amino acids. V was pared by 2 bases and J by 15 bases, with 3 bases of the junction left unmatched. The germline V gene encodes CDR1 MGHDK and CDR2 SYGVNS. The CDR3 DNA reads TGTGCCAGCAGTGAAGGGACTAGCGGTCCGTTCTTC. Amino acids: CASSEGTSGPFF.

The chain combines TRBV6-5 with TRBJ2-4, with D perhaps TRBD2 (6 bases). Germline CDR1 MNHEY, CDR2 SVGAGI. The CDR3 extends over 15 amino acids. V was trimmed by 0 bases and J by 8 bases, leaving 14 bases between them. The CDR3 here is CASSYSGFSGDIQYF. For the CDR3, the DNA is TGTGCCAGCAGTTACTCGGGGTTCTCGGGAGACATTCAGTACTTC.

V and J are TRBV7-9 and TRBJ1-2; D is unclear. Deletions cut 1 base from V and 0 bases from J, with 6 bases between. The CDR3 is 14 residues long. The V gene's germline CDR1 is SEHNR and CDR2 FQNEAQ (reference sequence). CDR3 loop: CASSLVSANYGYTF. The CDR3 DNA sequence: TGTGCCAGCAGCTTAGTCAGCGCTAACTATGGCTACACCTTC. Complete variable domain (other parts from reference TRBV7-9 and TRBJ1-2): DTGVSQNPRHKITKRGQNVTFRCDPISEHNRLYWYRQTLGQGPEFLTYFQNEAQLEKSRLLSDRFSAERPKGSFSTLEIQRTEQGDSAMYLCASSLVSANYGYTFGSGTRLTVV.

The V and J genes are TRBV7-3 and TRBJ2-3; 9 bases fit TRBD2. The CDR3 has 16 residues. Germline V gene data show CDR1 as SGHTA and CDR2 as FQGTGA. J gave up 3 bases and V 5 bases, and 9 bases lay outside the gene matches. This CDR3 is CASSQGGSGRTDTQYF. The DNA for the CDR3 is TGTGCCAGCAGCCAGGGGGGTAGCGGGAGAACAGATACGCAGTATTTT.

This chain links TRBV30 with TRBJ2-2; D remains unclear. Germline loops: CDR1 GTSNPN, CDR2 SVGIG (reference sequence). CDR3 size: 15 residues. The V end was cut by 0 bases, the J end by 1 base, with 9 bases between. The CDR3 DNA sequence: TGTGCCTGGAGTGTTCTGCGGAGGAACACCGGGGAGCTGTTTTTT. Residues: CAWSVLRRNTGELFF. The full variable domain, with the rest looked up from reference TRBV30 and TRBJ2-2, is SQTIHQWPATLVQPVGSPLSLECTVEGTSNPNLYWYRQAAGRGLQLLFYSVGIGQISSEVPQNLSASRPQDRQFILSSKKLLLSDSGFYLCAWSVLRRNTGELFFGEGSRLTVL.

V and J are TRBV7-3 and TRBJ2-1; 8 bases line up with TRBD2. Germline trimming cut 4 bases from V and 7 bases from J; bases unmatched to any gene: 9. Germline assignment: CDR1 SGHTA and CDR2 FQGTGA. The CDR3 covers 15 residues. The CDR3 coding sequence is TGTGCCAGCAGCTGGGGTAGCGGGAAGGGGAATGAGCAGTTCTTC. Amino acid sequence: CASSWGSGKGNEQFF.

V is TRBV5-1 and J is TRBJ2-1; 10 bases match TRBD2. Germline V gene data show CDR1 as SGHRS and CDR2 as YFSETQ. After removal of 1 base from V and 9 bases from J, the junction contained 4 bases not matched to a gene. The CDR3 is 14 amino acids. Here the CDR3 DNA reads TGCGCCAGCAGCTTGATCGGGACTAGCGTTGAGCAGTTCTTC. Translation: CASSLIGTSVEQFF.

This clone has a handful of counts. The chain is built from TRBV5-4 and TRBJ2-1, with 11 bases identical to TRBD2. There are 18 residues in the CDR3. Germline V gives CDR1 SGHNT, CDR2 YYREEE (reference sequence). V lost 3 bases, J lost 5 bases, and 13 bases stayed unmatched. CDR3 loop: CASSSRRRLAGKHNEQFF. CDR3 coding DNA: TGTGCCAGCAGCTCACGTAGAAGACTAGCGGGAAAACACAATGAGCAGTTCTTC.

This clone came up a few times. This chain joins TRBV14 and TRBJ2-5; TRBD2 is a possible D gene (5 bases). Trimming cost V 5 bases and J 5 bases, with 9 bases left between them. Germline lookup yields CDR1 SGHDN and CDR2 FVKESK. The CDR3 totals 12 residues. The CDR3 DNA reads TGTGCCAGCAGCTACGGGGATGAGACCCAGTACTTC. Translation gives CASSYGDETQYF.

This clone was found once. V is TRBV6-5 and J is TRBJ2-5; 11 positions agree with TRBD2. The CDR3 length is 15 residues. V lost 0 bases to trimming and J lost 3 bases; unmatched junction nucleotides: 0. Germline values: CDR1 MNHEY, CDR2 SVGAGI. DNA for the CDR3: TGTGCCAGCAGTTACTCGGGACTAGCGGAAGAGACCCAGTACTTC. Residues: CASSYSGLAEETQYF.

V usage is TRBV14 and J usage is TRBJ2-6, with TRBD1 as a possible D gene (6 bases). The V and J ends lost 3 bases and 2 bases respectively, with 8 bases between them. Germline lookup yields CDR1 SGHDN and CDR2 FVKESK. The CDR3 has 15 residues. For the CDR3, the DNA is TGTGCCAGCAGCCACAGGGGCGCTGGGGCCAACGTCCTGACTTTC. Amino acid sequence: CASSHRGAGANVLTF.

The chain employs TRBV6-1 and TRBJ1-2; D not resolved. V was trimmed by 4 bases and J by 0 bases, leaving 15 bases between them. Germline CDR1 is MNHNS and CDR2 is SASEGT. This CDR3 spans 16 amino acids. The CDR3, as DNA: TGTGCCAGCAGTGCCCGATTTTACGGGGCTAACTATGGCTACACCTTC. Its translation: CASSARFYGANYGYTF.

The chain combines TRBV5-1 with TRBJ1-3, with TRBD1 as a possible D gene (5 bases). V was pared by 2 bases and J by 0 bases, with 12 bases between. Per the germline V gene, CDR1 is SGHRS and CDR2 is YFSETQ. There are 16 residues in the CDR3. The CDR3 nucleotides are TGCGCCAGCAGCTTATTGGACACCACCTCTGGAAACACCATATATTTT. Encoded protein: CASSLLDTTSGNTIYF.

The CDR3 coding sequence is TGTGCCAGCAGCTTTTATGGACAGCAGAGGTACACCGGGGAGCTGTTTTTT. This encodes CASSFYGQQRYTGELFF. This chain links TRBV5-5 with TRBJ2-2, with D perhaps matching TRBD1 (6 bases). V was trimmed by 2 bases and J by 3 bases, leaving 17 bases between them. This CDR3 has 17 residues. Germline lookup yields CDR1 SGHKS and CDR2 YYEKEE (reference sequence).

There are a few counts of this clone. This chain joins TRBV11-2 and TRBJ2-3; 8 bases agree with TRBD2. The CDR3 extends over 16 amino acids. Germline V gene lookup returns CDR1 SGHAT and CDR2 FQNNGV. Unmatched junction bases numbered 11, after V lost 5 bases and J lost 4 bases. The CDR3 DNA follows: TGTGCCAGCAGCCCAAGGAATAGCGGGACCGCAGATACGCAGTATTTT. This gives the protein CASSPRNSGTADTQYF. The full variable domain, with the rest looked up from reference TRBV11-2 and TRBJ2-3, is EAGVAQSPRYKIIEKRQSVAFWCNPISGHATLYWYQQILGQGPKLLIQFQNNGVVDDSQLPKDRFSAERLKGVDSTLKIQPAKLEDSAVYLCASSPRNSGTADTQYFGPGTRLTVL.

CDR3 residues: CASSESGQRSGELFF. DNA for the CDR3: TGTGCCAGCAGTGAATCCGGACAGAGATCCGGGGAGCTGTTTTTT. The genes are TRBV2 and TRBJ2-2; a weak D match, TRBD1 (6 bases). The CDR3 runs 15 residues. Trimming shortened V by 2 bases and J by 6 bases, and 13 bases separated the two germline ends. CDR1 is SNHLY, CDR2 FYNNEI, per germline.

CDR3 DNA sequence: TGTGCCAGCAGCCAACTGGGCGGGAGAAACACCGGGGAGCTGTTTTTT. It specifies CASSQLGGRNTGELFF. J is TRBJ2-2 and V is TRBV3-1 (or the pseudogene TRBV3-2); 7 bases agree with TRBD2. With 2 bases clipped from V and 2 bases from J, the junction kept 5 bases outside the gene matches. The CDR3 has 16 amino acids. CDR1 is LGHDT and CDR2 is YNNKEL in the germline V gene (reference sequence).

The chain links TRBV7-9 to TRBJ2-7; TRBD2 agrees at 9 bases. Trimming took 5 bases from V and 7 from J; bases not matched to a gene: 12. Germline V lookup: CDR1 SEHNR, CDR2 FQNEAQ (reference sequence). The length of the CDR3 is 15 residues. For the CDR3, the DNA is TGTGCCAGCAGCCCTGGACTAGCGAGAATCTATGAGCAGTACGTC. It translates to CASSPGLARIYEQYV.